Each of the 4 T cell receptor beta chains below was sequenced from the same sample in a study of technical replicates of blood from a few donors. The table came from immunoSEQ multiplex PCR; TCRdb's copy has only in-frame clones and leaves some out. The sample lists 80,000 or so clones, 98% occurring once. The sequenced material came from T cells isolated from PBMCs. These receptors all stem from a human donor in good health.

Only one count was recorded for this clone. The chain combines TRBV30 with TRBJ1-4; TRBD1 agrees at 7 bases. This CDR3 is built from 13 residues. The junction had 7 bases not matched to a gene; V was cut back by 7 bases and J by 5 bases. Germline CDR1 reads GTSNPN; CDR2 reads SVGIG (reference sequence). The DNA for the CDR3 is TGTGCCTTCTCAGGGGGGTCGAATGAAAAACTGTTTTTT. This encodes CAFSGGSNEKLFF. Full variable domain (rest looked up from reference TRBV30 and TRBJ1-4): SQTIHQWPATLVQPVGSPLSLECTVEGTSNPNLYWYRQAAGRGLQLLFYSVGIGQISSEVPQNLSASRPQDRQFILSSKKLLLSDSGFYLCAFSGGSNEKLFFGSGTQLSVL.

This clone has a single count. The DNA of the CDR3 is TGTGCCAGCAGCGCAGACTCCACAGATACGCAGTATTTT. Its translation is CASSADSTDTQYF. The V gene is TRBV9, the J gene TRBJ2-3; D not certain. Germline V gene data show CDR1 as SGDLS and CDR2 as YYNGEE. The CDR3 is made up of 13 amino acids. Trimming pared 3 bases from V and 2 bases from J, leaving 7 bases between.

CDR3 loop: CASSFSGGDDTQYF. For the CDR3, the DNA is TGCGCCAGCAGCTTCAGCGGGGGAGACGATACGCAGTATTTT. The chain combines TRBV5-1 with TRBJ2-3; 8 bases line up with TRBD2. The CDR3 sequence is 14 residues long. With V trimmed by 2 bases and J by 6 bases, 5 bases remained unmatched. CDR1 SGHRS and CDR2 YFSETQ come from the germline V gene.

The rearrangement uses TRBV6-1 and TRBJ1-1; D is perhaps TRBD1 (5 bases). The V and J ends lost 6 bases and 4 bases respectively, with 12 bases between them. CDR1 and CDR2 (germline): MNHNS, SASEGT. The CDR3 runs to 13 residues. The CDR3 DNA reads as TGTGCCAGCAGCTGGGGGGTGAGCACTGAAGCTTTCTTT. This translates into CASSWGVSTEAFF.